The clone carrying this TCR beta chain was seen only a few times. Per the original methods: Amplification of reference gene primers provided the estimated nucleated cell counts. The method was immunoSEQ multiplex PCR; TCRdb's version includes in-frame clones alone and lacks a portion of them. That table furnishes V, J and clone size, whereas the DNA furnished D and trimming. The sample lists around 70,000 clones, roughly 91% seen once, with roughly 11% in the top ten. The source of the sample is a study of blood T cell repertoires in COVID-19. Across the whole study: Whether acute or convalescent, the COVID-19 samples came from the United States, Italy and Spain.

The CDR3 runs to 15 residues. Trimming removed 3 bases from V and 5 bases from J; junction bases left unmatched: 4. Germline V gives CDR1 LNHDA, CDR2 SQIVND (reference sequence). Sequencing input: peripheral blood. The chain uses TRBV19 and TRBJ2-2, with 9 bases lining up with TRBD2. The receptor was derived from a woman under 30 with acute or convalescent COVID-19. Here the CDR3 reads CASSMLAGLTGELFF. CDR3 nucleotide sequence: TGTGCCAGTAGTATGCTAGCGGGGTTAACCGGGGAGCTGTTTTTT.